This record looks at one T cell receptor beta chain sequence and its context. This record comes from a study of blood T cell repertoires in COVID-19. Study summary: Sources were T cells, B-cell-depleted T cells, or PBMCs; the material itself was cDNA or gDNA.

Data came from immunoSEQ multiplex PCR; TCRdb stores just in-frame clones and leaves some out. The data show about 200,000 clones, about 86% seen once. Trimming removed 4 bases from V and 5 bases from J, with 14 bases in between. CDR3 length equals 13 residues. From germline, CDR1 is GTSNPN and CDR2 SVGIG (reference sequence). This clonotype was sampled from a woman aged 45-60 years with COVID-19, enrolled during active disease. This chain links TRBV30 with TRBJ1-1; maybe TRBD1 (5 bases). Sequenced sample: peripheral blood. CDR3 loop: CAWISLGRTEAFF. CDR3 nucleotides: TGTGCCTGGATTTCTCTGGGGCGGACTGAAGCTTTCTTT.